Presented here are 4 T cell receptor beta chains from one specimen sequenced in a study of blood T cell repertoires in COVID-19. The data were produced by immunoSEQ multiplex PCR, yet TCRdb's version contains in-frame clones alone and is incomplete. The sample carries under 300,000 clones, approximately 86% recorded once. Specimen: peripheral blood. The receptor set was obtained from a woman in her seventies with COVID-19, enrolled during active disease.

V gene TRBV18 combines with J gene TRBJ1-4; 7 bases are a match to TRBD1. The CDR3 consists of 16 residues. The germline V gene has CDR1 KGHSH and CDR2 LQKENI. The V and J ends lost 3 bases and 5 bases, in that order; junction bases with no gene match: 9. CDR3 nucleotides: TGTGCCAGCTCACCTGTACGGACAGGAATAAATGAAAAACTGTTTTTT. Translating gives CASSPVRTGINEKLFF.

The V and J genes are TRBV4-1 and TRBJ2-7; 13 bases match TRBD2. CDR3 length equals 17 residues. CDR1 and CDR2 from the germline V gene are MGHRA and YSYEKL. Trimming removed 5 bases from V and 0 bases from J; junction bases left unmatched: 7. For the CDR3, the DNA is TGCGCCAGCAGCTTCGGACTAGCGGGGGACAGCTCCTACGAGCAGTACTTC. It is translated as CASSFGLAGDSSYEQYF.

This clone has just one count. The chain has TRBV3-1 (or the pseudogene TRBV3-2) and TRBJ2-5; 8 bases line up with TRBD1. This CDR3 spans 14 amino acids. Germline V gives CDR1 LGHDT, CDR2 YNNKEL (reference sequence). Trimming removed 3 bases from V and 4 bases from J; junction bases left unmatched: 4. The CDR3 DNA sequence: TGTGCCAGCAGCCAGAGGACAGGGACAGAGACCCAGTACTTC. This encodes CASSQRTGTETQYF.

Only a few counts were recorded for this clone. This chain connects TRBV28 to TRBJ2-6, with D perhaps TRBD2 (5 bases). The V end lost 2 bases, the J end lost 4 bases, and 12 bases lay between the germline ends. This CDR3 has 16 amino acids. Germline values: CDR1 MDHEN, CDR2 SYDVKM. The CDR3 DNA reads as TGTGCCAGCAGTTTAGGAGGCGGGTCGGGGGCCAACGTCCTGACTTTC. It codes for CASSLGGGSGANVLTF. Full variable domain (rest looked up from reference TRBV28 and TRBJ2-6): DVKVTQSSRYLVKRTGEKVFLECVQDMDHENMFWYRQDPGLGLRLIYFSYDVKMKEKGDIPEGYSVSREKKERFSLILESASTNQTSMYLCASSLGGGSGANVLTFGAGSRLTVL.